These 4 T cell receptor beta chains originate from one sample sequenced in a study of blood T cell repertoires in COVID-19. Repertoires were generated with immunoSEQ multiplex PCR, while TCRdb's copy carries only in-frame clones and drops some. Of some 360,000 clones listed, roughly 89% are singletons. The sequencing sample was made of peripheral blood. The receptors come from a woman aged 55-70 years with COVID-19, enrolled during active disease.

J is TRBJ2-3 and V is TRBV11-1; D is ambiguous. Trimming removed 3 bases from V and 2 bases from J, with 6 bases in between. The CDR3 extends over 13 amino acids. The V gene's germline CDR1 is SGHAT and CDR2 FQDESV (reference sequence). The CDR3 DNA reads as TGTGCCAGCAGCTTCGGAGCCACAGATACGCAGTATTTT. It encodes CASSFGATDTQYF.

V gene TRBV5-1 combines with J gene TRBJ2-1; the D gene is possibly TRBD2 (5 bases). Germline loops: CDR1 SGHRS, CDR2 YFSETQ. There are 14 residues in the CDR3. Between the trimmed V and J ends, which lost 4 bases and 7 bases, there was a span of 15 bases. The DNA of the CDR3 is TGCGCCAGCAGCCCGGCTTTAGCGTTAAATGAGCAGTTCTTC. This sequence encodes CASSPALALNEQFF.

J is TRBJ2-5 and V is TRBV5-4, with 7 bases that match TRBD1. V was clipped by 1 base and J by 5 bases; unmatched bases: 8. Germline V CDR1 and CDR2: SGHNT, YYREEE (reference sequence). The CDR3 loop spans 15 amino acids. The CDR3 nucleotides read TGTGCCAGCAGCTTGCACGCGACAGGGAAGGAGACCCAGTACTTC. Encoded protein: CASSLHATGKETQYF.

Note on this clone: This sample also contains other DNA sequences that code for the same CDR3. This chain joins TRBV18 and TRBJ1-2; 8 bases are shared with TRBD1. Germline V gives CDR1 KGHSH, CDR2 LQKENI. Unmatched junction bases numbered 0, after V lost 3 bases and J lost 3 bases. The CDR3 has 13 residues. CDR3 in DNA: TGTGCCAGCTCACCGGGACAGGACTATGGCTACACCTTC. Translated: CASSPGQDYGYTF.